Described below is a single TCR beta chain sequence and its context. No antigen is known for it. V gave up 2 bases and J gave up 9 bases, with 5 bases separating them. Germline lookup yields CDR1 MGHDK and CDR2 SYGVNS. This CDR3 has 12 amino acids. The entry originates in a study of vaccination and CD4 T cells after COVID-19. Study-level information: Overlapping spike peptides of SARS-CoV-2, HCoV-NL63, HCoV-OC43 and HCoV-229E stimulated the cells. Study outcomes and limitations: A median approximately 86% of convalescent patients' SARS-CoV-2-reactive clones emerged only after vaccination.

Described treatment: roughly 11-day PBMC culture with coronavirus spike peptide pools or control peptides (ViraFEST assay). CD4+ T-cell collection from the unexposed donor predated the COVID-19 pandemic (2011-2018). PBMC cultures, at a few million cells per well, received about 9.5 IU/ml IL-2 and about 9.2 ug/ml peptide pools. An Oncomine TCR Beta short-read assay was used to sequence the DNA from cultured CD4+ T cells. TCRdb re-analysed the PCR reads in MiXCR, keeping a single row per CDR3 protein. The repertoire includes roughly 2,000 distinct CDR3 sequences, 36% of them detected once, and over 60% sits in the top ten.

The gene calls are TRBV25-1 and TRBJ1-6, with D hard to call. The source material was CD4+ T cells from blood, cultured in vitro. The clonotype was recovered from a human donor in good health. The CDR3 reads CASSEGSSPLHF. The CDR3 DNA is TGTGCCAGCAGTGAAGGGTCTTCACCCCTCCACTTT.